These 30 T cell receptor beta chains were all obtained from the same sample, sequenced in a study of shared T cell receptors in the human thymus. Using immunoSEQ multiplex PCR, the repertoire was profiled, and TCRdb retains in-frame clones only, with some absent. Of hundreds of thousands of clones listed, approximately 85% are singletons. These data were also filed under a second study, of human thymus T cells.

Sequenced sample: thymocytes. The receptors stem from a girl in the first two years of life with a congenital heart defect.

The chain is built from TRBV2 and TRBJ1-5; D may be TRBD1 (6 bases). CDR1 SNHLY and CDR2 FYNNEI come from the germline V gene. The CDR3 length is 16 residues. Trimming cost V 4 bases and J 4 bases, with 17 bases left between them. The CDR3 spells CASSVFGRGGNQPQHF. In DNA, the CDR3 is TGTGCCAGCAGTGTTTTTGGCAGGGGCGGTAATCAGCCCCAGCATTTT.

The chain combines TRBV5-8 with TRBJ2-7, with D possibly matching TRBD1 (6 bases). V lost 6 bases and J 3 bases, leaving 22 bases between the germline ends. CDR1 SGHTS and CDR2 YDEGEE come from the germline V gene. The CDR3 loop spans 16 amino acids. CDR3 residues: CASTSLRRTEVYEQYF. The CDR3 DNA reads TGTGCCAGCACCTCTCTGCGTAGGACAGAAGTCTACGAGCAGTACTTC.

The J gene is TRBJ2-3, the V gene TRBV19; D gene ambiguous. The CDR3 is 15 amino acids. V shed 6 bases and J shed 0 bases, with 13 bases lying between them. Germline assignment: CDR1 LNHDA and CDR2 SQIVND (reference sequence). CDR3: CASSDDFLSTDTQYF. The CDR3 DNA is TGTGCCAGTAGCGACGACTTCCTGAGCACAGATACGCAGTATTTT.

The rearrangement joins TRBV11-2 to TRBJ1-1; no firm D call. Germline V gene data show CDR1 as SGHAT and CDR2 as FQNNGV. Trimming cost V 3 bases and J 0 bases, with 20 bases left between them. CDR3 size: 18 residues. The CDR3 DNA reads TGTGCCAGCAGCTTTCGCCCCCCGGTCCTTGATTTGAACACTGAAGCTTTCTTT. It codes for CASSFRPPVLDLNTEAFF.

V usage is TRBV5-1 and J usage is TRBJ1-4; a possible D gene is TRBD1 (6 bases). CDR3 length equals 15 residues. Trimming shortened V by 3 bases and J by 4 bases, and 13 bases separated the two germline ends. Germline CDR1 is SGHRS and CDR2 is YFSETQ. CDR3 nucleotides: TGCGCCAGCAGCTCTAATGGACAGATTAATGAAAAACTGTTTTTT. Amino acids: CASSSNGQINEKLFF.

This CDR3 reads CASSRGGASLDGYTF. The CDR3, as DNA: TGTGCCAGCAGCCGAGGGGGGGCGTCGTTGGATGGCTACACCTTC. The chain couples TRBV27 to TRBJ1-2, with D maybe TRBD1 (6 bases). V shed 6 bases and J shed 6 bases, with 20 bases lying between them. This CDR3 spans 15 amino acids. The germline V gene encodes CDR1 MNHEY and CDR2 SMNVEV (reference sequence).

The V and J genes are TRBV28 and TRBJ1-5; unclear D gene. The V gene lost 3 bases and the J gene lost 6 bases, with 15 bases spanning the gap. From germline, CDR1 is MDHEN and CDR2 SYDVKM. The CDR3 is made up of 15 amino acids. This chain's CDR3 is CASSFDTKVTQPQHF. CDR3 bases: TGTGCCAGCAGTTTTGACACCAAAGTTACTCAGCCCCAGCATTTT. Full variable domain (outside the CDR3, taken from reference TRBV28 and TRBJ1-5): DVKVTQSSRYLVKRTGEKVFLECVQDMDHENMFWYRQDPGLGLRLIYFSYDVKMKEKGDIPEGYSVSREKKERFSLILESASTNQTSMYLCASSFDTKVTQPQHFGDGTRLSIL.

In its sample, this clone was seen a few times. The gene calls are TRBV7-2 and TRBJ2-5; 11 bases match TRBD2. CDR3 length equals 18 residues. V lost 5 bases to trimming and J lost 5 bases; unmatched junction nucleotides: 16. Germline CDR1 reads SGHTA; CDR2 reads FQGNSA. DNA for the CDR3: TGTGCCAGCAGCCTCGGTGGAGGTAGCGGGGGGGCAAGGGAGACCCAGTACTTC. Protein: CASSLGGGSGGARETQYF.

The V gene is TRBV29-1, the J gene TRBJ2-3; the D is unclear. Trimming shortened V by 6 bases and J by 8 bases, and 12 bases separated the two germline ends. Germline-derived CDR1 and CDR2 are SQVTM and ANQGSEA. There are 11 residues in the CDR3. Here the CDR3 DNA reads TGCAGCGTGGAGAACACCGGTACGCAGTATTTT. Protein product: CSVENTGTQYF.

This clone has only a few counts. The genes are TRBV6-1 and TRBJ1-2; 7 nucleotides line up with TRBD1. The V segment lost 2 bases and the J segment 6 bases; nucleotides outside the gene matches: 9. The germline gives CDR1 MNHNS, CDR2 SASEGT. The CDR3 spans 15 residues. The CDR3 DNA sequence: TGTGCCAGCAGTGAACCCCCGGAGGGGGCAAATGGCTACACCTTC. Translated, it gives CASSEPPEGANGYTF.

This clone has a handful of counts. The chain recombines TRBV7-6 with TRBJ2-1, with 13 bases that match TRBD2. The CDR3 consists of 18 residues. Trimming removed 4 bases from V and 8 bases from J; junction bases left unmatched: 14. Germline values: CDR1 SGHVS, CDR2 FNYEAQ. CDR3 sequence reads: CASSWGTSGTQSNDEQFF. CDR3 DNA sequence: TGTGCCAGCAGCTGGGGGACTAGCGGGACCCAAAGTAATGATGAGCAGTTCTTC.

The V gene is TRBV5-1, the J gene TRBJ1-2; a possible D gene is TRBD1 (6 bases). Trimming removed 2 bases at V and 1 base at J, with 12 bases between. Per the germline V gene, CDR1 is SGHRS and CDR2 is YFSETQ. This CDR3 contains 15 residues. CDR3 nucleotide sequence: TGCGCCAGCAGCTTCGGGGGGGCCAGTAACTATGGCTACACCTTC. Translation: CASSFGGASNYGYTF.

V is TRBV7-9 and J is TRBJ2-7; TRBD1 matches at 8 bases. CDR1 is SEHNR and CDR2 is FQNEAQ in the germline V gene (reference sequence). Trimming at V came to 3 bases and at J to 5 bases, leaving 3 bases not matched to a gene. This CDR3 is 13 amino acids long. CDR3 DNA: TGTGCCAGCAGCTTCGACAGGGGACACGAGCAGTACTTC. This codes for CASSFDRGHEQYF.

The chain uses TRBV6-1 and TRBJ2-7, with 10 positions matching TRBD2. Germline V gene sequence: CDR1 MNHNS, CDR2 SASEGT. This CDR3 contains 16 residues. V lost 1 base and J lost 2; bases outside the gene matches: 5. The CDR3 loop reads CASSEGAAGGAYEQYF. The CDR3 DNA is TGTGCCAGCAGTGAAGGAGCAGCGGGGGGGGCCTACGAGCAGTACTTC.

The genes are TRBV6-1 and TRBJ2-1; 14 nucleotides agree with TRBD2. With 3 bases clipped from V and 2 bases from J, the junction kept 9 bases outside the gene matches. The CDR3 has 19 amino acids. Germline V gives CDR1 MNHNS, CDR2 SASEGT. CDR3 sequence reads: CASSDRGLAGGLTYNEQFF. DNA for the CDR3: TGTGCCAGCAGTGATCGCGGACTAGCGGGGGGCCTTACCTACAATGAGCAGTTCTTC.

The rearrangement links TRBV10-2 to TRBJ1-1; perhaps TRBD1 as D (6 bases). Deletions cut 6 bases from V and 0 bases from J, with 14 bases between. Germline assignment: CDR1 WSHSY and CDR2 SAAADI. The CDR3 spans 15 residues. Written as DNA, the CDR3 is TGCGCCAGCAGCCCCGGGGGGGCGATGAACACTGAAGCTTTCTTT. Translated, it gives CASSPGGAMNTEAFF.

The chain employs TRBV5-1 and TRBJ1-5; 7 positions agree with TRBD1. Looked up from germline, CDR1 is SGHRS and CDR2 is YFSETQ. V was clipped by 3 bases and J by 7 bases; unmatched bases: 7. The CDR3 is made up of 14 amino acids. This CDR3 reads CASSSGQVGQPQHF. CDR3 nucleotide sequence: TGCGCCAGCAGCTCTGGACAGGTCGGACAGCCCCAGCATTTT.

In regard to this clone: Different DNA sequences within this sample yield the same CDR3. V gene TRBV2 combines with J gene TRBJ1-6; D may be TRBD1 (6 bases). The V gene's germline CDR1 is SNHLY and CDR2 FYNNEI. CDR3 length: 16 residues. Trimming took off 2 bases at V and 2 bases at J, with 10 bases between the two ends. This CDR3 reads CASSEKWGPYNSPLHF. CDR3 nucleotide sequence: TGTGCCAGCAGTGAAAAGTGGGGGCCCTATAATTCACCCCTCCACTTT.

The chain links TRBV6-6 to TRBJ2-5; the D gene is possibly TRBD1 (5 bases). V was cut by 7 bases and J by 1 base, with 16 bases left in between. The CDR3 sequence is 15 residues long. CDR1 MNHNY and CDR2 SVGAGI come from the germline V gene (reference sequence). The CDR3 DNA sequence: TGTGCCAGCAATCCACAGGAACCCAGCCAAGAGACCCAGTACTTC. Translating gives CASNPQEPSQETQYF.

The chain joins TRBV27 to TRBJ2-7; TRBD2 agrees at 7 bases. J lost 4 bases, V lost 0 bases, and 9 bases had no gene match. The CDR3 consists of 16 residues. CDR1 is MNHEY, CDR2 SMNVEV, per germline (reference sequence). CDR3 DNA sequence: TGTGCCAGCAGTTTATCGAGCGGGGTGAATAATTACGAGCAGTACTTC. Its protein product is CASSLSSGVNNYEQYF.

The CDR3 DNA is TGTGCCATCACCGATACAGGGGCGGTCTATGGCTACACCTTC. The encoded protein is CAITDTGAVYGYTF. The chain combines TRBV10-3 with TRBJ1-2, with 7 nucleotides matching TRBD1. There are 14 residues in the CDR3. The V segment lost 7 bases and the J segment 4 bases; nucleotides outside the gene matches: 9. Germline loops: CDR1 ENHRY, CDR2 SYGVKD.

DNA for the CDR3: TGCGCCAGCAGCCAACCCGGGACAGAAAATAACTATGGCTACACCTTC. It yields the protein CASSQPGTENNYGYTF. The chain is built from TRBV4-3 and TRBJ1-2, with 7 positions matching TRBD1. Germline V gives CDR1 LGHNA, CDR2 YSLEER. The CDR3 runs to 16 residues. V lost 2 bases to trimming and J lost 1 base; unmatched junction nucleotides: 7.

The V call is TRBV7-9, the J call TRBJ1-1; TRBD1 matches 7 bases. V lost 4 bases and J lost 11; bases outside the gene matches: 16. CDR3 length: 15 amino acids. Per germline, CDR1 SEHNR and CDR2 FQNEAQ (reference sequence). The CDR3 is CASSSPGTVTATAFF. The CDR3 coding sequence is TGTGCCAGCAGCTCCCCCGGGACAGTGACGGCAACGGCTTTCTTT.

The chain links TRBV30 to TRBJ1-2; D unresolved. The CDR3 totals 13 residues. Deletions cut 4 bases from V and 5 bases from J, with 14 bases between. Germline V gene data show CDR1 as GTSNPN and CDR2 as SVGIG (reference sequence). This CDR3 reads CAWTNTREYGYTF. CDR3 coding DNA: TGTGCCTGGACCAATACCCGCGAGTATGGCTACACCTTC.

This clone was detected only once. The chain employs TRBV5-1 and TRBJ2-1; a weak D match, TRBD2 (6 bases). This CDR3 region has 14 residues. V was cut by 0 bases and J by 9 bases, with 13 bases left in between. Germline V lookup: CDR1 SGHRS, CDR2 YFSETQ. Written as DNA, the CDR3 is TGCGCCAGCAGCTTGGCCTCGGGAGAAGTTGAGCAGTTCTTC. Amino acids: CASSLASGEVEQFF.

The V gene is TRBV27, the J gene TRBJ1-5; D is perhaps TRBD1 (5 bases). The CDR3 is made up of 16 amino acids. The ends were cut back, 5 bases at V and 0 bases at J, with 14 bases in the middle. Germline CDR1 reads MNHEY; CDR2 reads SMNVEV (reference sequence). The CDR3 spells CASSPRTPYSNQPQHF. In nucleotides, the CDR3 is TGTGCCAGCAGTCCCCGGACACCATATAGCAATCAGCCCCAGCATTTT.

The CDR3 spells CASSISAEMNTEAFF. In DNA, the CDR3 is TGTGCCAGTAGTATTAGTGCCGAGATGAACACTGAAGCTTTCTTT. The chain links TRBV19 to TRBJ1-1; D is uncertain. V lost 3 bases to trimming and J lost 0 bases, with 11 bases between them. Germline values: CDR1 LNHDA, CDR2 SQIVND (reference sequence). The CDR3 is made up of 15 amino acids.

This CDR3 reads CASSTQTSGGSTDTQYF. In DNA form, the CDR3 reads TGTGCCAGCAGTACACAGACTAGCGGGGGAAGCACAGATACGCAGTATTTT. This rearrangement joins TRBV28 to TRBJ2-3; 12 nucleotides line up with TRBD2. Trimming cost V 5 bases and J 0 bases; bases outside gene matches: 6. The CDR3 runs 17 residues. In germline, CDR1 is MDHEN, CDR2 SYDVKM.

This chain connects TRBV12-5 to TRBJ1-2; no clear D gene. V shed 2 bases and J shed 3 bases, with 10 bases lying between them. Germline CDR1 reads LGHNT; CDR2 reads FRNRAP. The CDR3 consists of 14 residues. The CDR3, as DNA: TGTGCTAGTGGTTTGTACTGGGAGGACTATGGCTACACCTTC. It is translated as CASGLYWEDYGYTF.

In the case of this clone: In the same sample, other DNA sequences code for this CDR3. V gene TRBV19 combines with J gene TRBJ1-2; weak D call: TRBD1 (5 bases). Trimming stripped 5 bases from V and 5 bases from J, with 6 bases between. The V gene's germline CDR1 is LNHDA and CDR2 SQIVND (reference sequence). The CDR3 has 11 residues. DNA for the CDR3: TGTGCCAGTAGTCGGGGGTATGGCTACACCTTC. Translation: CASSRGYGYTF.